Below are 27 T cell receptor beta chains sequenced from a single sample in a study of T cell responses to AZD1222 COVID-19 vaccine. Sequenced by immunoSEQ multiplex PCR; TCRdb stores in-frame clones only, minus some. The sample carries under 200,000 clones, more than 75% recorded once. The sample in question was peripheral blood, obtained on day 0 of MenACWY control vaccination. These TCRs come from an adult in good health.

The V call is TRBV27, the J call TRBJ1-2, with D perhaps TRBD1 (6 bases). Looked up from germline, CDR1 is MNHEY and CDR2 is SMNVEV (reference sequence). The CDR3 length is 13 residues. V was shortened by 6 bases and J by 6 bases, with 14 bases between the two germline ends. The CDR3 DNA is TGTGCCAGCAGCGAAACAGGGATCCATGGCTACACCTTC. Its translation is CASSETGIHGYTF.

The gene calls are TRBV18 and TRBJ1-3, with 9 bases lining up with TRBD1. From germline, CDR1 is KGHSH and CDR2 LQKENI. The V and J ends lost 4 bases and 7 bases, in that order; junction bases with no gene match: 2. CDR3 length: 13 amino acids. The CDR3 DNA is TGTGCCAGCTCACTGGACAGGGGCAACACCATATATTTT. Translating gives CASSLDRGNTIYF.

The chain employs TRBV6-5 and TRBJ1-3, with D unresolved. Looked up from germline, CDR1 is MNHEY and CDR2 is SVGAGI. V was clipped by 1 base and J by 4 bases, with 14 bases between them. The CDR3 length is 16 residues. For the CDR3, the DNA is TGTGCCAGCAGTTACTTAAGGATATCCGAAGGAAACACCATATATTTT. Translation gives CASSYLRISEGNTIYF.

The rearrangement links TRBV30 to TRBJ2-7; no definite D call. This CDR3 has 14 amino acids. Trimming pared 2 bases from V and 1 base from J, leaving 12 bases between. Germline CDR1 GTSNPN, CDR2 SVGIG (reference sequence). The CDR3 region is CAWSRTTSSYEQYF. The CDR3 nucleotides are TGTGCCTGGAGTCGTACGACGAGTTCCTACGAGCAGTACTTC.

This CDR3 is CASSLGTGGYYEQYF. The CDR3 nucleotides read TGTGCCAGCAGCTTAGGTACAGGGGGGTACTACGAGCAGTACTTC. V gene TRBV7-2 combines with J gene TRBJ2-7; TRBD1 matches 8 bases. The CDR3 contains 15 residues. V was pared by 1 base and J by 3 bases, with 5 bases of the junction left unmatched. Germline CDR1 and CDR2: SGHTA and FQGNSA. Variable domain in full (rest from reference TRBV7-2 and TRBJ2-7): GAGVSQSPSNKVTEKGKDVELRCDPISGHTALYWYRQSLGQGLEFLIYFQGNSAPDKSGLPSDRFSAERTGGSVSTLTIQRTQQEDSAVYLCASSLGTGGYYEQYFGPGTRLTVT.

The chain recombines TRBV2 with TRBJ2-1; 13 bases match TRBD2. CDR1 is SNHLY, CDR2 FYNNEI, per germline. The CDR3 has 18 amino acids. V lost 4 bases, J lost 6 bases, and 12 bases stayed unmatched. The CDR3 is CASSGTSGRGRRSNEQFF. CDR3 sequence (DNA): TGTGCCAGCAGTGGGACTAGCGGGAGAGGGAGGAGATCCAATGAGCAGTTCTTC.

The genes are TRBV10-3 and TRBJ2-3; maybe TRBD1 (6 bases). Per germline, CDR1 ENHRY and CDR2 SYGVKD. V shed 4 bases and J shed 3 bases, with 11 bases lying between them. CDR3 length equals 14 residues. The CDR3 sequence: CAISGTEATDTQYF. DNA for the CDR3: TGTGCCATCAGTGGGACAGAGGCAACAGATACGCAGTATTTT.

This chain connects TRBV5-4 to TRBJ2-1; TRBD1 aligns across 7 bases. Germline CDR1 reads SGHNT; CDR2 reads YYREEE (reference sequence). The CDR3 loop spans 16 amino acids. J lost 6 bases, V lost 4 bases, and 13 bases had no gene match. For the CDR3, the DNA is TGTGCCAGCAGCAAGGGACAGAAAATCATATCCAATGAGCAGTTCTTC. It is translated as CASSKGQKIISNEQFF.

The chain employs TRBV19 and TRBJ1-2; perhaps TRBD1 as D (5 bases). The CDR3 covers 12 residues. In germline, CDR1 is LNHDA, CDR2 SQIVND (reference sequence). V lost 8 bases, J lost 8 bases, and 15 bases lay in between. CDR3 coding DNA: TGTGCCAGTCGTTTCACCGGGACCGGCTACACCTTC. Translating it yields CASRFTGTGYTF.

V usage is TRBV21-1 and J usage is TRBJ2-7. TRBV21-1 is a recognized pseudogene. The CDR3 is made up of 15 amino acids. The CDR3 nucleotides read TGTGCCAGCAGCAATGGGACCGCTATGAGGTACGAGCAGTACTTC. It codes for CASSNGTAMRYEQYF.

This chain uses TRBV27 with TRBJ1-6; 8 nucleotides line up with TRBD1. V lost 5 bases to trimming and J lost 6 bases; unmatched junction nucleotides: 12. Germline lookup yields CDR1 MNHEY and CDR2 SMNVEV (reference sequence). This CDR3 region has 17 residues. The CDR3 here is CASSPSRQGRGNSPLHF. CDR3 in DNA: TGTGCCAGCAGTCCCTCTCGACAGGGGAGAGGTAATTCACCCCTCCACTTT.

The rearrangement uses TRBV10-3 and TRBJ2-7; maybe TRBD1 (5 bases). The V gene lost 3 bases and the J gene lost 1 base, with 10 bases spanning the gap. Germline-derived CDR1 and CDR2 are ENHRY and SYGVKD. There are 14 residues in the CDR3. For the CDR3, the DNA is TGTGCCATCAGTGAAAAGGGGCCGTCCTACGAGCAGTACTTC. This gives the protein CAISEKGPSYEQYF.

V gene TRBV28 combines with J gene TRBJ2-3; D uncertain. CDR1 is MDHEN and CDR2 is SYDVKM in the germline V gene. This CDR3 region has 11 residues. Trimming pared 3 bases from V and 5 bases from J, leaving 3 bases between. CDR3 amino acids: CASSFRDTQYF. For the CDR3, the DNA is TGTGCCAGCAGTTTTAGAGATACGCAGTATTTT.

V gene TRBV28 combines with J gene TRBJ2-1; D may be TRBD2 (5 bases). The CDR3 has 14 amino acids. V shed 6 bases and J shed 7 bases, with 16 bases lying between them. Per germline, CDR1 MDHEN and CDR2 SYDVKM. This chain's CDR3 is CASRVTGLQNEQFF. The CDR3, as DNA: TGTGCCAGCAGAGTTACGGGGTTACAGAATGAGCAGTTCTTC. Full variable domain (remainder filled in from reference TRBV28 and TRBJ2-1): DVKVTQSSRYLVKRTGEKVFLECVQDMDHENMFWYRQDPGLGLRLIYFSYDVKMKEKGDIPEGYSVSREKKERFSLILESASTNQTSMYLCASRVTGLQNEQFFGPGTRLTVL.

This chain links TRBV9 with TRBJ2-3; D is tentatively TRBD1 or TRBD2 (6 bases each). Germline loops: CDR1 SGDLS, CDR2 YYNGEE. The V end was cut by 0 bases, the J end by 2 bases, with 10 bases between. The length of the CDR3 is 15 residues. In nucleotides, the CDR3 is TGTGCCAGCAGCGTAGATGGGGGGCCCACAGATACGCAGTATTTT. This codes for CASSVDGGPTDTQYF.

The DNA of the CDR3 is TGTGCCAGCATGGGACTTCCCCACGAGCAGTACTTC. This sequence encodes CASMGLPHEQYF. This sequence joins TRBV6-5 and TRBJ2-7, with TRBD2 as a possible D gene (6 bases). Trimming stripped 7 bases from V and 5 bases from J, with 12 bases between. Germline V gives CDR1 MNHEY, CDR2 SVGAGI. The CDR3 covers 12 residues.

The chain recombines TRBV3-1 (or the pseudogene TRBV3-2) with TRBJ1-2, with TRBD1 matching 7 bases. V trimming: 4 bases; J trimming: 0 bases; junction bases outside the gene matches: 5. Germline CDR1 reads LGHDT; CDR2 reads YNNKEL (reference sequence). CDR3 length equals 15 residues. DNA of the CDR3: TGTGCCAGCAGCCCGCCAGGGGGAGCTAACTATGGCTACACCTTC. It specifies CASSPPGGANYGYTF.

The rearrangement links TRBV6-5 to TRBJ2-7, with 7 bases matching TRBD1. Trimming cost V 7 bases and J 2 bases; bases outside gene matches: 5. This CDR3 has 13 residues. CDR1 and CDR2 from the germline V gene are MNHEY and SVGAGI. The CDR3 sequence is CASNPTGTYEQYF. CDR3 DNA: TGTGCCAGCAATCCGACAGGGACCTACGAGCAGTACTTC.

The chain carries TRBV19 and TRBJ1-5, with no clear D. Trimming took off 4 bases at V and 9 bases at J, with 13 bases between the two ends. Germline CDR1 and CDR2: LNHDA and SQIVND (reference sequence). This CDR3 spans 13 amino acids. This chain's CDR3 is CASSTEANGPQHF. The CDR3 bases are TGTGCCAGTAGTACAGAGGCCAATGGGCCCCAGCATTTT.

Here the CDR3 DNA reads TGTGCCAGCTCACCACCGTCCCAGGCTCAGGATGGCTACACCTTC. Translation: CASSPPSQAQDGYTF. This chain uses TRBV18 with TRBJ1-2; unclear D gene. Germline V lookup: CDR1 KGHSH, CDR2 LQKENI. This CDR3 is 15 amino acids long. Trimming removed 0 bases at V and 6 bases at J, with 14 bases between. The entire variable domain, with the rest obtained from reference TRBV18 and TRBJ1-2, is as follows: NAGVMQNPRHLVRRRGQEARLRCSPMKGHSHVYWYRQLPEEGLKFMVYLQKENIIDESGMPKERFSAEFPKEGPSILRIQQVVRGDSAAYFCASSPPSQAQDGYTFGSGTRLTVV.

The chain joins TRBV19 to TRBJ1-5; D may be TRBD1 (6 bases). Germline CDR1 and CDR2: LNHDA and SQIVND (reference sequence). V shed 1 base and J shed 5 bases, with 12 bases lying between them. This CDR3 region has 15 residues. The CDR3 region has the DNA TGTGCCAGTAGTATAGGGGGAAGGGGGGATCAGCCCCAGCATTTT. Protein: CASSIGGRGDQPQHF.

There are a few counts of this clone. V gene TRBV2 combines with J gene TRBJ2-3; 10 bases match TRBD2. V shed 4 bases, J shed 0 bases, and the junction held 4 bases outside the gene matches. Germline V gene sequence: CDR1 SNHLY, CDR2 FYNNEI. This CDR3 contains 16 residues. The CDR3 nucleotides are TGTGCCAGCAGTGGATCGACTAGCGGGAGCACAGATACGCAGTATTTT. It codes for CASSGSTSGSTDTQYF. Complete variable domain (other parts from reference TRBV2 and TRBJ2-3): EPEVTQTPSHQVTQMGQEVILRCVPISNHLYFYWYRQILGQKVEFLVSFYNNEISEKSEIFDDQFSVERPDGSNFTLKIRSTKLEDSAMYFCASSGSTSGSTDTQYFGPGTRLTVL.

V is TRBV28 and J is TRBJ2-7; TRBD1 matches at 10 bases. Germline trimming cut 8 bases from V and 6 bases from J; bases unmatched to any gene: 7. There are 13 residues in the CDR3. Looked up from germline, CDR1 is MDHEN and CDR2 is SYDVKM. The CDR3 sequence is CASHLWTGGEQYF. Written as DNA, the CDR3 is TGTGCCAGCCACCTCTGGACAGGGGGCGAGCAGTACTTC. The variable domain in full, with the rest retrieved from reference TRBV28 and TRBJ2-7, is DVKVTQSSRYLVKRTGEKVFLECVQDMDHENMFWYRQDPGLGLRLIYFSYDVKMKEKGDIPEGYSVSREKKERFSLILESASTNQTSMYLCASHLWTGGEQYFGPGTRLTVT.

This clone was detected a few times. This rearrangement joins TRBV2 to TRBJ1-6, with D possibly matching TRBD1 (6 bases). Germline lookup yields CDR1 SNHLY and CDR2 FYNNEI. Trimming took 8 bases from V and 7 from J, leaving 12 bases between them. This CDR3 has 13 amino acids. The CDR3 sequence: CASLPQGNSPLHF. The CDR3 DNA reads as TGTGCCAGCCTTCCCCAGGGGAATTCACCCCTCCACTTT.

Here the CDR3 reads CATSRDRTVSSGNTIYF. CDR3 sequence (DNA): TGTGCCACCAGCAGGGATCGGACGGTCAGCTCTGGAAACACCATATATTTT. The V gene is TRBV15, the J gene TRBJ1-3; D ambiguous. Germline V gives CDR1 LNHNV, CDR2 YYDKDF (reference sequence). The CDR3 contains 17 residues. Trimming removed 3 bases at V and 0 bases at J, with 15 bases between.

The V call is TRBV3-1 (or the pseudogene TRBV3-2), the J call TRBJ2-7; D is undetermined. Germline V gene data show CDR1 as LGHDT and CDR2 as YNNKEL (reference sequence). There are 13 residues in the CDR3. Trimming took off 4 bases at V and 2 bases at J, with 9 bases between the two ends. The CDR3 DNA sequence: TGTGCCAGCAGCCCACCAGGTACCTACGAGCAGTACTTC. The encoded protein is CASSPPGTYEQYF.

The V call is TRBV28, the J call TRBJ1-2; D unclear. Germline V lookup: CDR1 MDHEN, CDR2 SYDVKM. The CDR3 runs to 14 residues. The ends were cut back, 6 bases at V and 2 bases at J, with 13 bases in the middle. In DNA form, the CDR3 reads TGTGCCAGCAGCCTTGAAGACCGGAACTATGGCTACACCTTC. This translates into CASSLEDRNYGYTF.